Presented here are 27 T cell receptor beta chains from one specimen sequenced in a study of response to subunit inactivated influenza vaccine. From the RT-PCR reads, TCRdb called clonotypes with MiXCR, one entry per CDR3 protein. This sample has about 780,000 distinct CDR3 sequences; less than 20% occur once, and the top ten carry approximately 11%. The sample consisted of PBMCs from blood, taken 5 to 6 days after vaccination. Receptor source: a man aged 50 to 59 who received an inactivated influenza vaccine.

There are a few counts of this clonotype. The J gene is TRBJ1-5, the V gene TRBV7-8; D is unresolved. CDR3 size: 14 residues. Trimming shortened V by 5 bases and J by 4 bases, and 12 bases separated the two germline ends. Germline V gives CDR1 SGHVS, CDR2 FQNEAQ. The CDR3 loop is CASSRREGNQPQHF. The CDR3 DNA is TGTGCCAGCAGCCGGAGGGAGGGAAATCAGCCCCAGCATTTT. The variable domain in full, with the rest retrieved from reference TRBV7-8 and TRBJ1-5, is GAGVSQSPRYKVAKRGQDVALRCDPISGHVSLFWYQQALGQGPEFLTYFQNEAQLDKSGLPSDRFFAERPEGSVSTLKIQRTQQEDSAVYLCASSRREGNQPQHFGDGTRLSIL.

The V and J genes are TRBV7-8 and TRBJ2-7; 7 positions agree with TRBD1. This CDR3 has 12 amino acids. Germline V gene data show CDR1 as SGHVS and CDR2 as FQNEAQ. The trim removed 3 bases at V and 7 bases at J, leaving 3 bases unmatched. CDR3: CASSLDRLEQYF. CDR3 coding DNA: TGTGCCAGCAGCTTGGACAGGCTTGAGCAGTACTTC.

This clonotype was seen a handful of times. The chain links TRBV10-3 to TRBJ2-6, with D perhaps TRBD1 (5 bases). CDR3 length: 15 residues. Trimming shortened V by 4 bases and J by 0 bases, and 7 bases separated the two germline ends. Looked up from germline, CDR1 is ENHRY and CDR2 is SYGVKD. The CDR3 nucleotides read TGTGCCATCAGTGGACAGATCTCTGGGGCCAACGTCCTGACTTTC. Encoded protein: CAISGQISGANVLTF.

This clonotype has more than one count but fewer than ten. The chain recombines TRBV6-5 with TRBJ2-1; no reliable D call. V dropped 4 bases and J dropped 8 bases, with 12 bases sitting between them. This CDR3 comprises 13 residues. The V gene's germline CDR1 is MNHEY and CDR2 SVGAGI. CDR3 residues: CASSSSRAYEQFF. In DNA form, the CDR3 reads TGTGCCAGCAGTTCATCTAGGGCGTATGAGCAGTTCTTC.

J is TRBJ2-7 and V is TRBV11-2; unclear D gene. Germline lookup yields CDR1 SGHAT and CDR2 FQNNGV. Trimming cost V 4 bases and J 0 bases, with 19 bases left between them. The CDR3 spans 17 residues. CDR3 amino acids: CASSSLGQKRISYEQYF. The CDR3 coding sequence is TGTGCCAGCAGCTCGCTCGGGCAGAAGAGAATCTCCTACGAGCAGTACTTC.

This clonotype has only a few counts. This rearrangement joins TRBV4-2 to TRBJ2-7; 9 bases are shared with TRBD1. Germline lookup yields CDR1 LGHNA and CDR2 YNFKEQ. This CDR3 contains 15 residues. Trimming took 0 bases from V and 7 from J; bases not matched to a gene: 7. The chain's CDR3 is CASSQDWGQGREQYF. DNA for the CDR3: TGTGCCAGCAGCCAAGATTGGGGACAGGGTCGTGAGCAGTACTTC.

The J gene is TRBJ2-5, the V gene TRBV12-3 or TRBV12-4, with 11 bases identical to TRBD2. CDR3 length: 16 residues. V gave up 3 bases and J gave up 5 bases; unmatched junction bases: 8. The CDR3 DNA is TGTGCCAGCAGTTTTTGGCTAGCGGGGGGCCAGGAGACCCAGTACTTC. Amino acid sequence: CASSFWLAGGQETQYF.

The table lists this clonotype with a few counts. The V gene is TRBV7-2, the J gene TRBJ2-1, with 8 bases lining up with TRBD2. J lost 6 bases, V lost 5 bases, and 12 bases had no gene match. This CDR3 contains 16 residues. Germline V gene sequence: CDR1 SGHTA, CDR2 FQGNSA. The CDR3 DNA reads TGTGCCAGCAGCCCACTTGCGGGGGGAGGGCGCAATGAGCAGTTCTTC. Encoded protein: CASSPLAGGGRNEQFF.

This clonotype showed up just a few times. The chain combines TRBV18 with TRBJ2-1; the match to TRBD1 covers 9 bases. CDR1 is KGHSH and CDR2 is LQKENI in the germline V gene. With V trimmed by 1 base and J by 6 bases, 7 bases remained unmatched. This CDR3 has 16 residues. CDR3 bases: TGTGCCAGCTCACCACAACAGGGGGCATTATTCAATGAGCAGTTCTTC. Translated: CASSPQQGALFNEQFF.

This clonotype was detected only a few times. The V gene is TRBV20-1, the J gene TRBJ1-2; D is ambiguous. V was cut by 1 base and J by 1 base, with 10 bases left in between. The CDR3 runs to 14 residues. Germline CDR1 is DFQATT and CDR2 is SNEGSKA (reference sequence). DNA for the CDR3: TGCAGTGCTAGAGTCCGGCCAGATAACTATGGCTACACCTTC. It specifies CSARVRPDNYGYTF.

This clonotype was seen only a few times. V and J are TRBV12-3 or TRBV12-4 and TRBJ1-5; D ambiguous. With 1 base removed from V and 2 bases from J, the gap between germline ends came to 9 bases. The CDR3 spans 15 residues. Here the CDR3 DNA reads TGTGCCAGCAGTTTAGTAGGCCGGGGCAATCAGCCCCAGCATTTT. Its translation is CASSLVGRGNQPQHF.

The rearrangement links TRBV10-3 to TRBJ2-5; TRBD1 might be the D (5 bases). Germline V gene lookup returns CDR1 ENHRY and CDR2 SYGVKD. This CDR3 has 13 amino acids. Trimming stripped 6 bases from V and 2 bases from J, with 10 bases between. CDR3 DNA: TGTGCCATCAGGAGACAGACACAAGAGACCCAGTACTTC. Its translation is CAIRRQTQETQYF.

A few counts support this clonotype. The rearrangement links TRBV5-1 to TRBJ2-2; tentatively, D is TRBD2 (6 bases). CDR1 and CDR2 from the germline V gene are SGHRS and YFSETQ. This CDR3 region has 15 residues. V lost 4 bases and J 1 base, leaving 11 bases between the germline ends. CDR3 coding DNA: TGCGCCAGCAGCCGGGGGAGAGAGAACACCGGGGAGCTGTTTTTT. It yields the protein CASSRGRENTGELFF. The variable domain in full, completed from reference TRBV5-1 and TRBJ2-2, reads KAGVTQTPRYLIKTRGQQVTLSCSPISGHRSVSWYQQTPGQGLQFLFEYFSETQRNKGNFPGRFSGRQFSNSRSEMNVSTLELGDSALYLCASSRGRENTGELFFGEGSRLTVL.

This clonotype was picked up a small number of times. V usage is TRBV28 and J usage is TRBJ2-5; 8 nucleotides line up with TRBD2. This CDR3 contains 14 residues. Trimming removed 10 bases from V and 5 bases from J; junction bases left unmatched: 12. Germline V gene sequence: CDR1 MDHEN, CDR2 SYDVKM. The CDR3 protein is CATRPGGRWETQYF. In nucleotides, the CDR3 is TGTGCCACACGACCGGGGGGGCGGTGGGAGACCCAGTACTTC.

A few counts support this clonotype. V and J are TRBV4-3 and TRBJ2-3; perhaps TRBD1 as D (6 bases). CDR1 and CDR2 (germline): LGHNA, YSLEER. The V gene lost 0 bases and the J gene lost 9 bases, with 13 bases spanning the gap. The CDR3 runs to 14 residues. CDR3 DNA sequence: TGCGCCAGCAGCCAAGAGGGCCGGGGACAAACGCAGTATTTT. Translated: CASSQEGRGQTQYF.

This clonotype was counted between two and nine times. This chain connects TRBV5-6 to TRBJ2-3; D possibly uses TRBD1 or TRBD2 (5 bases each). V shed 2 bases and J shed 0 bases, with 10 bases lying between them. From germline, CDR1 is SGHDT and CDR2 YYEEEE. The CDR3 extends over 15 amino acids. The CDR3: CASSFEGYSTDTQYF. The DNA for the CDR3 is TGTGCCAGCAGCTTTGAGGGGTACAGCACAGATACGCAGTATTTT.

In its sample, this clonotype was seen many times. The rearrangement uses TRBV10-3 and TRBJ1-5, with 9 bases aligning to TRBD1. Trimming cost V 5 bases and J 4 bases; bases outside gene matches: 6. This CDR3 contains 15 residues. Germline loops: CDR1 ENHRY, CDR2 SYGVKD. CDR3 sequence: CAISPGQGPNQPQHF. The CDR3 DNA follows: TGTGCCATCAGTCCGGGACAGGGACCAAATCAGCCCCAGCATTTT.

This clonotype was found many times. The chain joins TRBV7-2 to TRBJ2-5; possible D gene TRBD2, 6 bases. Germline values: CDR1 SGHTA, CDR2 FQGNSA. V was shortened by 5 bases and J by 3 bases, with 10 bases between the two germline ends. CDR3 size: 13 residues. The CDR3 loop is CASSSSGKETQYF. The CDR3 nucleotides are TGTGCCAGCAGCAGTAGCGGAAAAGAGACCCAGTACTTC.

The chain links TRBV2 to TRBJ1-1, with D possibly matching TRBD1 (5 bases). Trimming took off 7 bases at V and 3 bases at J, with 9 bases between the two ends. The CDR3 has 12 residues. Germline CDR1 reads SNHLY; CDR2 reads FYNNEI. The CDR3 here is CASKGWDTEAFF. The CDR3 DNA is TGTGCCAGCAAGGGGTGGGACACTGAAGCTTTCTTT.

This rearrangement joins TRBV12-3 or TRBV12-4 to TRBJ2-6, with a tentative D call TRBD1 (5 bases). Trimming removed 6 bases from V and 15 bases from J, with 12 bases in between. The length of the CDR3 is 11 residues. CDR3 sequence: CASSQRRGLTF. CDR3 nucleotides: TGTGCCAGCAGCCAACGTAGGGGCCTGACTTTC.

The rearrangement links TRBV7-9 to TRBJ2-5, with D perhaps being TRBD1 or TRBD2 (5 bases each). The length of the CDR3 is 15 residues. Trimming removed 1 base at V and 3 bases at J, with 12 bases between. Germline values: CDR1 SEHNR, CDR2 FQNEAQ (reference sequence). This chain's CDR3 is CASSLDGTPKETQYF. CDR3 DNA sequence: TGTGCCAGCAGCTTAGATGGGACCCCTAAAGAGACCCAGTACTTC.

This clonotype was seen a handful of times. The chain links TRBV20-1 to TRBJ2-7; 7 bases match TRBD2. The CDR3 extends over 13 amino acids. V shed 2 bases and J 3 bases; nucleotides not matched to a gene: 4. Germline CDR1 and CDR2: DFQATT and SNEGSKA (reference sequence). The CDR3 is CSARLAVVYEQYF. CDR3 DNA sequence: TGCAGTGCTAGACTAGCGGTAGTCTACGAGCAGTACTTC.

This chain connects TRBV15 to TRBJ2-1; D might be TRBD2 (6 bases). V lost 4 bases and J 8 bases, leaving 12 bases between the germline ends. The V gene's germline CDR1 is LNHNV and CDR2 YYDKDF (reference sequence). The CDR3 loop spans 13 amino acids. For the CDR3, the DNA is TGTGCCACCAGCACGGGAGCGGCATATGAGCAGTTCTTC. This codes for CATSTGAAYEQFF.

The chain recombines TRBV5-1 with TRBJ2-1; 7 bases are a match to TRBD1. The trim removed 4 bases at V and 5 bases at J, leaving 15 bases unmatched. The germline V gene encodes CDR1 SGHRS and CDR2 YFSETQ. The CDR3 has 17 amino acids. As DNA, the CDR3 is TGCGCCAGCAGCCTCCCGACAGGGTTTCTAATCCACAATGAGCAGTTCTTC. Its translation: CASSLPTGFLIHNEQFF.

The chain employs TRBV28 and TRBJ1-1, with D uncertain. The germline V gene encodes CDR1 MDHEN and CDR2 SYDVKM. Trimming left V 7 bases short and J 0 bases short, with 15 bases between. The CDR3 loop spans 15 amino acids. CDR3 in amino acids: CASNRLLVLNTEAFF. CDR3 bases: TGTGCCAGCAACCGCTTGTTAGTCCTGAACACTGAAGCTTTCTTT.

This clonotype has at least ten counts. CDR3 region: CSVEAGGLVEQYF. The CDR3, as DNA: TGCAGCGTTGAAGCGGGAGGTCTTGTCGAGCAGTACTTC. This chain joins TRBV29-1 and TRBJ2-7; 7 nucleotides line up with TRBD2. The CDR3 length is 13 residues. Germline loops: CDR1 SQVTM, CDR2 ANQGSEA. The ends lost 1 base at V and 6 bases at J; junction bases unmatched: 6.

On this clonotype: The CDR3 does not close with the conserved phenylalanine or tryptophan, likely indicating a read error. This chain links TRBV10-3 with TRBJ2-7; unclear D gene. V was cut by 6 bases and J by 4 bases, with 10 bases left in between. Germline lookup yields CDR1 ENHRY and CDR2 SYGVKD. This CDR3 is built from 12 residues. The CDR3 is CAIRTDTYEQYL. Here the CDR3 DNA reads TGTGCCATCAGGACCGACACTTACGAGCAGTACTTG.